The 4 T cell receptor beta chains below all came from one sample that was sequenced in a study of blood T cell repertoires in COVID-19. Assay: immunoSEQ multiplex PCR; the TCRdb copy retains only in-frame clones and omits some. The sample consists of some 200,000 clones, around 83% of them appearing once. Sequencing was performed on peripheral blood. These receptors originate from a human donor in a cohort sampled during active COVID-19.

The chain recombines TRBV5-1 with TRBJ2-7; 9 positions match TRBD2. CDR1 and CDR2 from the germline V gene are SGHRS and YFSETQ. The CDR3 extends over 16 amino acids. The V gene end was trimmed by 2 bases and the J gene end by 0 bases; junction bases not matched to a gene: 6. The CDR3 sequence: CASSLTSGLSSYEQYF. The CDR3 bases are TGCGCCAGCAGCTTAACTAGCGGGTTGAGCTCCTACGAGCAGTACTTC. The full variable domain, its missing parts supplied by reference TRBV5-1 and TRBJ2-7, is KAGVTQTPRYLIKTRGQQVTLSCSPISGHRSVSWYQQTPGQGLQFLFEYFSETQRNKGNFPGRFSGRQFSNSRSEMNVSTLELGDSALYLCASSLTSGLSSYEQYFGPGTRLTVT.

As to this clone: The junction departs from the called germline gene at one end, perhaps through a read error. The chain carries TRBV4-1 and TRBJ2-7; D perhaps matches TRBD1 (5 bases). This CDR3 contains 16 residues. Germline lookup yields CDR1 MGHRA and CDR2 YSYEKL. The CDR3 bases are TGCGCCAGCAGCTATCGCCAGGGCAGAGGATCCTCCGAGCAGTACTTC. Residues: CASSYRQGRGSSEQYF.

This chain connects TRBV19 to TRBJ2-7; TRBD2 matches 8 bases. This CDR3 comprises 15 residues. V was clipped by 4 bases and J by 0 bases; unmatched bases: 5. Germline lookup yields CDR1 LNHDA and CDR2 SQIVND (reference sequence). As DNA, the CDR3 is TGTGCCAGTAGTAGATCGGGAGGGAGCTCCTACGAGCAGTACTTC. Translation: CASSRSGGSSYEQYF.

This clone was counted only a few times. The chain recombines TRBV11-2 with TRBJ2-3; tentatively, D is TRBD1 (5 bases). CDR1 and CDR2 (germline): SGHAT, FQNNGV. The CDR3 has 17 amino acids. Between the trimmed V and J ends, which lost 4 bases and 5 bases, there was a span of 22 bases. The CDR3, as DNA: TGTGCCAGCAGCTCCCCAGGGTCTGTTGGTCATGAAGATACGCAGTATTTT. Translating it yields CASSSPGSVGHEDTQYF.